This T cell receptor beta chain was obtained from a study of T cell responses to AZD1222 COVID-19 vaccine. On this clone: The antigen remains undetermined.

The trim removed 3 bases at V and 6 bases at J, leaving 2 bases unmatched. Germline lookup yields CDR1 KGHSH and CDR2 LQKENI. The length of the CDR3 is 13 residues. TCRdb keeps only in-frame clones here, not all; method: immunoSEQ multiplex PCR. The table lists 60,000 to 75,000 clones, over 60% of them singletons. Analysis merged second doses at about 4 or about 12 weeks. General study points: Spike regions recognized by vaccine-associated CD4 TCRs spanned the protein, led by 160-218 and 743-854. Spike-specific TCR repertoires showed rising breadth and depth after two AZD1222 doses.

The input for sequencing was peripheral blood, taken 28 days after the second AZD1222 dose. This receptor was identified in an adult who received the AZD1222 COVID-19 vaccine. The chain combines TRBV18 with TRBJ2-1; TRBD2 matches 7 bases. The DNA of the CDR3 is TGTGCCAGCTCACCGGGCGGGGGCAATGAGCAGTTCTTC. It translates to CASSPGGGNEQFF.